This T cell receptor beta chain emerged from a study of blood T cell repertoires in COVID-19. Study-level background: Nucleic acid was either cDNA or gDNA, and it came from T cells, B-cell-depleted T cells, or PBMCs.

This clone was seen a single time. Repertoires were generated with immunoSEQ multiplex PCR, while TCRdb's copy carries only in-frame clones and drops some. The repertoire holds 150,000 to 200,000 clones, with more than 75% as singletons. Germline lookup yields CDR1 PRHDT and CDR2 FYEKMQ (reference sequence). Trimming removed 6 bases from V and 2 bases from J; junction bases left unmatched: 20. The CDR3 sequence is 21 residues long. The sequence derives from a woman between 45 and 60 years old who had recovered from COVID-19. The sequenced sample consisted of PBMCs or T cells enriched from blood (not recorded which). The chain combines TRBV13 with TRBJ2-3, with 13 bases aligning to TRBD2. CDR3 amino acids: CASSYGLAGVPHTAHTDTQYF. CDR3 bases: TGTGCCAGCAGTTATGGACTAGCGGGAGTCCCCCACACGGCCCACACAGATACGCAGTATTTT.